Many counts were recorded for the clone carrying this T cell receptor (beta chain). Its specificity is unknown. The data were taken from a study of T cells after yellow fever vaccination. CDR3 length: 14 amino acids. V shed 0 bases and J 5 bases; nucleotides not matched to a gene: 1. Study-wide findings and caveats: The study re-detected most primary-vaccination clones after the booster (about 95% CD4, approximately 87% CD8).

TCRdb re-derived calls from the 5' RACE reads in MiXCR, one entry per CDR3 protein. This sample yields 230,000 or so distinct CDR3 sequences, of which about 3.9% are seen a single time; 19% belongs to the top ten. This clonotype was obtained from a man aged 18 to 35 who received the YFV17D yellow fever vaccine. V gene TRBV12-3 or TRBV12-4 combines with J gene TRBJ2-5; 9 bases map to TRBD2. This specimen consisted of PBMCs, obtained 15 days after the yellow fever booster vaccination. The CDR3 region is CASSLAGTSETQYF. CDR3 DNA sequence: TGTGCCAGCAGTTTAGCCGGGACTAGCGAGACCCAGTACTTC.